The T cell receptor beta chain described here comes from a study of T cells in Graves' hyperthyroidism and ophthalmopathy. General study results and limits: Ophthalmopathy, as predicted by the model, came a median approximately 5.9 months after the prediction. Within blood appeared most thyroid clonotypes that had expanded above 0.001.

For ophthalmopathy patients, the Clinical Activity Score was at least 3 and the NOSPECS grade at least 4; duration was under 3 months. Uncontrolled infection, other autoimmune disease, pregnancy or lactation excluded patients. RNA transcripts were the template for amplifying TCR beta CDR3 regions. An initial round of RT-PCR targeting the TCR CDR3 relied on the HTBI primer set. TCRdb independently ran MiXCR on the multiplex PCR reads; one entry per CDR3 protein. The sample carries about 300,000 distinct CDR3 sequences, approximately 19% recorded once. This clonotype was detected a few times. No antigen is known for it. Germline V gene sequence: CDR1 SGDLS, CDR2 YYNGEE. This CDR3 is 16 amino acids long. J gave up 3 bases and V 3 bases, and 5 bases lay outside the gene matches.

The TCR sequence derives from a man in his fifties with Graves' ophthalmopathy. The V and J genes are TRBV9 and TRBJ2-1; 11 nucleotides line up with TRBD2. Source material: blood. Here the CDR3 DNA reads TGTGCCAGCAGCGCGACCGGACTAGCGGGCTACAATGAGCAGTTCTTC. The encoded protein is CASSATGLAGYNEQFF.